This section outlines one TCR beta chain sequence together with its context. This clonotype appeared many times. Which antigen it targets is not known. The input lacks base qualities; no much larger clone sits a single base away. These data belong to a study of blood T cells in healthy people across ages (dated by TCRdb to 2014 to 2015). For context, the study as a whole: Template switching captured roughly one uniquely barcoded TCR beta cDNA molecule per two T cells in model experiments. Age-related changes in TCR beta repertoire diversity were measured in the study by deep sequencing normalized with unique cDNA molecular identifiers. To avoid experimental bias, donors of different ages were randomly spread across the sequencing lanes. Two additional independent replicas of 1 million unique cDNA reads from the same blood draw were analyzed for two donors (one aged 18 to 30 and one aged 80 or older). The donors were divided into four age groups: young (average around 17 years), middle-aged (about 41), aged (roughly 66) and long-lived (roughly 82).

Here is what the overall study found, with its caveats: Conclusive comparison of naive and antigen-experienced compartments was prevented by the profiling of bulk unsorted PBMCs. The long-lived group showed more naive CD4+ T cells, fewer expanded clones and increased TCR diversity than the aged group, suggesting age selection. Estimates of total diversity based on one million sequenced T cells were considered lower bounds and underestimates. Observed TCR beta diversity correlated strongly with the percentage of naive T cells measured by flow cytometry. As age increased, observed TCR beta diversity per million T cells dropped in a roughly linear way, and a significant reduction was already evident by age 40. Because donor CMV infection status was unknown, age-related changes in expanded clonotypes were potentially confounded.

Systemically healthy Caucasian individuals from Russia, approximately 39 in total and aged about 6 to 90 years, were included as donors. Each donor gave approximately 9.4 milliliters of peripheral blood, drawn into EDTA-treated Vacutainer tubes. PBMCs were isolated by Ficoll-Paque density-gradient centrifugation, with at least 6 million obtained per sample. Total RNA was extracted from PBMCs with Trizol reagent, with at least 6 micrograms obtained per sample. For every donor, flow cytometry on a PBMC aliquot measured the percentage of naive CD45RAhigh/CD27high T cells. The library was made by 5' RACE. The data were produced on an Illumina HiSeq 2500. A second PCR of about 7 to 12 cycles was run with a J-beta primer mix and a sample-barcoded 5' primer. Each TCR beta cDNA molecule received a unique molecular identifier from a template-switch 5' adaptor carrying 12 random nucleotides. Each sample yielded at least 2.5 million CDR3-containing paired-end reads. The Mint cDNA synthesis kit, primed by a TRBC-specific oligonucleotide, was used to synthesize first-strand cDNA from all RNA. Following uracil-DNA glycosylase treatment, all cDNA underwent a first 18-cycle PCR with the universal primers M1SS and BC2_uni_R. The original methods were these. Each sample was normalized by randomly selecting 1 million high-quality reads, each carrying a distinct molecular identifier. Reads with shared molecular identifiers were discarded instead of being binned into consensus sequences. CDR3 identification, clonotype clustering and error correction used MiTCR with a Q25 quality threshold and the strictest error-elimination algorithm. A nonparametric unseen species model using Euler transformation provided a lower-bound estimate of total TCR beta diversity. Starting from the raw public reads, TCRdb applied fastp trimming at Q25, assembled clones with MiXCR and retained in-frame beta chains. Records with the same CDR3 protein are collapsed into one entry carrying the most frequent genes and DNA. None of the V and J calls come from the authors' own analysis; TCRdb made them. This sample holds roughly 1.6 million distinct CDR3 sequences; roughly 32% were observed only once. The top ten hold roughly 12% of the sample.

The receptor was isolated from a woman aged 25 to 39 in good health. Sequencing was performed on blood.

The CDR3 reads as follows: CASSFGTDTGYTF. The DNA sequence is given as TGTGCCAGCAGTTTCGGGACAGACACTGGCTACACCTTC. Recombination connected TRBV27 to TRBJ1-2; TRBD1 matches 7 bases in the middle. The germline V gene (reference sequence) gives CDR1 as MNHEY and CDR2 as SMNVEV. Ends trimmed: V by 3 bases, J by 7 bases; bases unmatched to a gene: 5. The CDR3 sequence holds 13 residues, the cysteine and phenylalanine included. The DNA shown is the 39-base CDR3, in frame from base 1.